Described below is a single T cell receptor (beta chain) sequence and its context. Its antigen is as yet unknown. This cohort consisted of healthy bone marrow donors. This entry belongs to a study of cytomegalovirus exposure and HLA in healthy donors. Overall study findings and caveats: When a later analysis was performed, an Asian-associated ancestry cluster reportedly had fewer N-insertions than the approximately 600-donor mean. Links to common viral pathogens appeared, in a later analysis, for several of the most significant clusters.

The germline V gene has CDR1 SGHRS and CDR2 YFSETQ. Trimming shortened V by 2 bases and J by 3 bases, and 9 bases separated the two germline ends. This CDR3 has 13 amino acids. The PCR used 60 Vbeta and 13 Jbeta primers. Measured with immunoSEQ multiplex PCR; TCRdb has only the in-frame clones, and not every one. The sample shows 150,000 or so clones, more than 75% of them seen only once. The material sequenced was PBMCs. The source of this sequence is a man aged 18 to 29 in good health and CMV-seropositive. V usage is TRBV5-1 and J usage is TRBJ2-7; D gene ambiguous. CDR3 bases: TGCGCCAGCAGCTTTCTGGGCCTCTACGAGCAGTACTTC. Translating gives CASSFLGLYEQYF.